What follows is one TCR beta chain and its context. No antigen is known for it. The CDR3 length is 14 residues. CDR1 is MNHEY and CDR2 is SVGAGI in the germline V gene. V lost 2 bases, J lost 4 bases, and 11 bases lay in between. It was healthy bone marrow donors who served as donors. PCR used 60 Vbeta primers and 13 Jbeta primers. Sequencing used immunoSEQ multiplex PCR; TCRdb keeps in-frame clones, though not all of them. The sample has 210,000 or so clones, 70% to 85% seen once. The data derive from a study of cytomegalovirus exposure and HLA in healthy donors. Study observations and caveats: The classifier, whose performance was assessed in both the original and validation cohorts, reportedly diagnosed cytomegalovirus status with high specificity and sensitivity. Later on, analysis showed that most CMV-associated TCR beta chains appeared to be HLA-restricted. Per a later analysis, fewer than 20,000 TCR beta sequences showed association with HLA alleles at 0.05 false discovery rate.

The receptor's source is a girl aged 2 to 9 in good health and CMV-seronegative. This rearrangement joins TRBV6-5 to TRBJ1-2; weak D call: TRBD1 (5 bases). Sequencing was performed on PBMCs. The CDR3 DNA reads TGTGCCAGCAGTTACGGTATTAGGGGCTATGGCTACACCTTC. Amino acid sequence: CASSYGIRGYGYTF.